The sample holds many counts of the clone carrying this T cell receptor beta chain. Its specificity is not known. From less than 13 ml of fresh peripheral blood, PBMCs were isolated. The CDR3 runs to 17 residues. From germline, CDR1 is SGHAT and CDR2 FQDESV (reference sequence). V was clipped by 5 bases and J by 2 bases, with 20 bases between them. These data originate in a study of T cells in Graves' hyperthyroidism and ophthalmopathy. What was amplified from RNA transcripts were TCR beta CDR3 regions. HTBI primers were the set used in a first-round RT-PCR of the TCR CDR3. Using its own MiXCR run on the multiplex PCR reads, TCRdb lists one record per CDR3 protein. The sample gives about half a million distinct CDR3 sequences, about 16% of which show up once; less than 30% is in the top ten. Study-wide results and limits: Blood also contained most expanded thyroid clonotypes above 0.001.

This chain links TRBV11-1 with TRBJ2-3; maybe TRBD2 (6 bases). The material sequenced was blood. This TCR came from a woman in her thirties with Graves' ophthalmopathy. The CDR3 DNA follows: TGTGCCAGCAGCAATATAGCGGAGGGAGTAAACACAGATACGCAGTATTTT. It yields the protein CASSNIAEGVNTDTQYF. Full variable domain (rest looked up from reference TRBV11-1 and TRBJ2-3): EAEVAQSPRYKITEKSQAVAFWCDPISGHATLYWYRQILGQGPELLVQFQDESVVDDSQLPKDRFSAERLKGVDSTLKIQPAELGDSAMYLCASSNIAEGVNTDTQYFGPGTRLTVL.